This record looks at one T cell receptor (beta chain) sequence and its context. This clone occurred a few times. The antigen this receptor binds is unknown. No much larger clonotype is one base removed from it; base qualities were not supplied. This sample is part of a study of cytomegalovirus exposure and HLA in healthy donors (dated by TCRdb to about 2017). About the study as a whole: An earlier analysis of 550 to 700 of the donors reported about 290 Gb of sequence data and roughly 110 million unique TCR beta sequences from 150 million to 200 million T cells. In addition to the first cohort of around 670 subjects, a separate validation cohort of around 110 different subjects was used. The number of donors typed differed by locus, with about 629-630 for A, B, C, DRB1 and DQB1, around 560 for DQA1, 600 to 610 for DPA1, and 400 to 490 for DPB1. The study aimed to test whether signatures of past pathogen exposure could be identified by cataloging public T cell receptors. Every discovery cohort repertoire had been produced on one sequencing platform. Genome-wide SNP genotypes for about 65% of the 666 donors were used in a later genetic analysis, which treated that subset as a discovery cohort. Rather than using new phenotypic data, the later analysis identified candidate immune exposures from TCR beta sequences and from how often those sequences occurred across donors. Roughly 300 gigabases of sequencing data and approximately 85 million unique TCR sequences were included in an early release covering under 650 HLA-typed donors. The genetic ancestry cluster associated with self-reported Caucasian donors included approximately 85% of the 398 genotyped donors. The T cell repertoires of 666 subjects were profiled by immunosequencing and related to cytomegalovirus serostatus. Several DR-DQ haplotypes were handled as single units for association and clustering because linkage in the cohort was strong. Class I and class II HLA loci were covered by the typing at four-digit resolution. High-throughput TCR immunosequencing, statistical association of individual TCRs with disease status, and machine learning were combined to predict cytomegalovirus infection status. A later analysis re-examined previously published TCR beta repertoires from over 500 donors and added high-resolution HLA genotyping to investigate patterns of TCR occurrence. Donor age, sex, ethnicity and CMV serostatus were compiled alongside the repertoire data. In an earlier analysis of a few hundred of the donors, high-throughput TCR beta sequencing was used to judge whether each TCR beta V gene segment behaved as functional or pseudogenic. Across 398 genotyped donors of the cohort, an average of about 240,000 unique TCR beta nucleotide sequences per donor were sequenced, and 15% to 20% of those sequences were non-productive.

The cohort consisted of 666 healthy bone marrow donors. At the time of sampling, all cohort members were nominally healthy, though unrecorded immune exposures were likely present. The donor tested CMV seronegative, placing the donor among the 350 or so seronegative members of the cohort. A peripheral blood sample was collected from each donor, and TCR beta sequencing was performed on peripheral blood mononuclear cells. The Qiagen DNeasy Blood Extraction Kit was used to extract genomic DNA from the blood cell samples. The investigation overall reported the following: A later analysis reported that several top co-occurrence clusters appeared linked to parvovirus B19, influenza, CMV and Epstein-Barr virus. In a later analysis, around 15,000 TCR beta sequences were associated with specific HLA alleles at a false discovery rate of 0.05. In an earlier analysis of about 600 of the donors, most TCR beta V segments appeared in productive rearrangements about 87% or about 30% of the time, broadly matching IMGT annotations. Most TCR sequences were observed very rarely across donors, whereas some public TCRs were present in many individuals. Compared with the roughly 710-donor mean, donors in an Asian-associated ancestry cluster had fewer N-insertions in productive TCRs, according to a later genetic analysis. The authors suggested that the approach could potentially be extended to other disease states and immunological phenotypes. HLA typing was unavailable for some donors at each locus, so association tests used only the typed subset. Sequencing depth was assumed to be roughly uniform across donors in the presence/absence analyses, though that assumption may not hold. According to a later analysis, TCR association rates differed among HLA loci, with DRB1 alleles showing the most associated TCRs and HLA-C alleles showing the fewest. A later analysis found that HLA-associated TCR beta chains were more clonally expanded and had lower generation probabilities than equally common non-associated chains. A total of fewer than 200 TCR beta chains were listed by the study as associated with cytomegalovirus. In a later analysis, most CMV-associated TCR beta chains were found to appear HLA-restricted, with HLA associations seemingly driven largely by CMV exposure. In vitro tests confirmed that three of the cytomegalovirus-associated TCR beta chains recognize cytomegalovirus antigens. Correlated functional status among segregating V segments might be attributable to linkage disequilibrium, but an unknown experimental factor could not be ruled out. This cohort had only TCR beta chains sequenced, and the lack of alpha or paired-chain data limited which features could be detected. A further reported finding was that TCR beta sequences accurately predicted the HLA-A and HLA-B alleles for most subjects in the first cohort. Roughly 15 rarely observed V segments, including chromosome 9 orphons, were excluded from the earlier analysis of approximately 500 of the donors because counts were too low. When HLA alleles, especially DR and DQ, strongly co-occurred, TCR associations were difficult to assign to individual alleles. The classifier was reported to diagnose cytomegalovirus status with high specificity and sensitivity in both the original cohort and the validation cohort. A later genetic analysis associated a missense DCLRE1C variant with V-gene and J-gene trimming of TCR beta chains, and an independent cohort replicated the association. The 87-base-pair reads could not distinguish some IMGT-functional V segments, including TRBV6-2 and TRBV6-3, so those segments were excluded. Immune exposure information for the cohort was limited to CMV serostatus. A cluster of highly shared sequence variants was judged likely to be a technical artifact of the sequencing pipeline.

The library was obtained by the immunoSEQ multiplex PCR assay. A mixture of 60 forward primers for TCR Vbeta segments and 13 reverse primers for TCR Jbeta segments was used in the multiplex PCR. The CDR3 region of rearranged TCR beta genes was amplified from genomic DNA by a multiplex PCR assay. Amplified TCR beta libraries were sequenced as 87-base-pair reads on the Illumina HiSeq System. The study's own analysis went as follows. A later analysis tallied around 82 million unique TCR beta chains across the 666 repertoires, and about 10 million of those chains were shared by two or more donors. A nearest-neighbor algorithm error-corrected the raw reads and collapsed the reads into unique sequences, merging closely related sequences to remove PCR and sequencing errors. Alignment of CDR3 sequences to IMGT reference sequences was used to assign V, D and J gene segments. For a sequence to be retained, a match of at least six nucleotides to both a V gene segment and a J gene segment was required. Rearrangements were classified as productive when the CDR3 lacked stop codons and remained in frame with V and J, and all other rearrangements were classified as non-productive. Following IMGT convention, CDR3 was defined as the stretch from the second conserved V-encoded cysteine to the conserved J-encoded phenylalanine. The earlier analysis of a few hundred of the donors excluded any sequence lacking an unambiguous match to a single V gene segment. In an earlier analysis of approximately 500 of the donors, a V segment was called functional when productive rearrangements were above 56.7%, and segregating when the standard deviation between donors exceeded 5%. A statistical classification framework was developed to diagnose cytomegalovirus status using the catalog of TCR beta chain sequences. A later analysis assigned V and J genes by comparing TCR nucleotide sequences with IMGT/GENE-DB human TR gene sequences. The TCRdist pipeline was used in a later analysis to assign CDR3 sequences and most-parsimonious VDJ recombination scenarios. A later analysis defined each TCR beta chain by its CDR3 amino acid sequence plus V-gene family, and excluded reads lacking a unique V-gene family. As a way to deal with suspected cross-contamination and a sequencing artifact, a later analysis dropped 500 to 700 nucleotide sequences that were highly shared and had low generation probability. In a later analysis, a clonal expansion index for each public chain was calculated from normalized within-repertoire ranks of inferred template counts. A later analysis computed generation probabilities with a VDJ recombination model fitted to out-of-frame rearrangements, and checked the results against IGoR. In a later analysis, TCR-TCR, TCR-HLA and TCR-CMV co-occurrence was scored with hypergeometric tests, and a repertoire-size bias correction was applied to TCR pairs. A later analysis estimated false discovery rates by permuting HLA or CMV assignments 20 times. A later analysis grouped co-occurring TCRs with DBSCAN, adding TCRdist sequence similarity when clustering within HLA-allele-positive subsets. For co-occurrence clustering, repertoires with fewer than 30,000 or more than 120,000 public chains were excluded, along with four to six repertoires with anomalous nucleotide sharing. As stored in TCRdb, this immuneACCESS dataset retains in-frame rearrangements with V and J assigned. A fraction of the clones does not appear; measured against another copy, unresolved V genes explain less than half of the discrepancy, and the remainder lacks a known reason. V, J and clone size reflect that table, while D and trimming were determined from the DNA. The sample yields around 100,000 clones; approximately 70% were counted once. More than 0.7% of the sample goes to the ten largest clones.

The germline V gene gives CDR1 as MDHEN and CDR2 as SYDVKM. V loses 5 bases, J loses 3 bases, and the germline ends lie 7 bases apart. From the cysteine up to the phenylalanine, the CDR3 has a length of 12 residues. Kept here is only the CDR3 DNA, which spans 36 bases and is read in frame from base 1. The rearranged chain carries TRBV28 and TRBJ1-2, with no reliable assignment of the D segment. The sequenced sample consisted of PBMCs. This TCR came from a woman between 25 and 40 years old in good health and CMV-seronegative. The CDR3 amino acid sequence is: CASSDTYYGYTF. The sequenced DNA: TGTGCCAGCAGTGACACCTACTATGGCTACACCTTC.